Each of the 22 T cell receptor beta chains below was sequenced from the same sample in a study of blood T cell repertoires in COVID-19. Only in-frame clones appear in the TCRdb table, and some are missing; sequencing was by immunoSEQ multiplex PCR. The data hold 70,000 to 85,000 clones, with over 75% observed a single time. The sequencing input was peripheral blood. All receptors derive from a human donor in a cohort sampled during active COVID-19.

The chain has TRBV7-8 and TRBJ1-4; 7 bases match TRBD1. The V gene's germline CDR1 is SGHVS and CDR2 FQNEAQ. V lost 3 bases to trimming and J lost 3 bases; unmatched junction nucleotides: 4. The CDR3 spans 15 residues. Written as DNA, the CDR3 is TGTGCCAGCAGCTTTTCAGGGGGGTCTAATGAAAAACTGTTTTTT. This translates into CASSFSGGSNEKLFF. Full variable domain (remainder filled in from reference TRBV7-8 and TRBJ1-4): GAGVSQSPRYKVAKRGQDVALRCDPISGHVSLFWYQQALGQGPEFLTYFQNEAQLDKSGLPSDRFFAERPEGSVSTLKIQRTQQEDSAVYLCASSFSGGSNEKLFFGSGTQLSVL.

The chain recombines TRBV2 with TRBJ2-2; TRBD1 agrees at 7 bases. V shed 5 bases, J shed 7 bases, and the junction held 7 bases outside the gene matches. Germline CDR1 reads SNHLY; CDR2 reads FYNNEI. CDR3 length: 14 amino acids. The CDR3 region is CASSSTGSNGELFF. CDR3 nucleotides: TGTGCCAGCAGTTCGACAGGGTCGAACGGGGAGCTGTTTTTT.

This sequence joins TRBV6-1 and TRBJ2-1, with TRBD2 matching 8 bases. CDR1 and CDR2 (germline): MNHNS, SASEGT. After removal of 3 bases from V and 12 bases from J, the junction contained 7 bases not matched to a gene. The CDR3 loop spans 13 amino acids. The CDR3 nucleotides read TGTGCCAGCAGTGACCAGACGGGAGGGGGGCAGTTCTTC. Amino acids: CASSDQTGGGQFF.

The chain is built from TRBV29-1 and TRBJ2-3, with D possibly TRBD1 on 5 matching bases. Trimming took 1 base from V and 1 from J, leaving 9 bases between them. The CDR3 runs 14 residues. Germline values: CDR1 SQVTM, CDR2 ANQGSEA. CDR3 region: CSVEGARGTDTQYF. CDR3 in DNA: TGCAGCGTTGAAGGGGCCAGGGGCACAGATACGCAGTATTTT.

The chain recombines TRBV5-4 with TRBJ1-2; 10 positions match TRBD1. CDR3 length equals 16 residues. J gave up 4 bases and V 4 bases, and 10 bases lay outside the gene matches. Germline V gene data show CDR1 as SGHNT and CDR2 as YYREEE (reference sequence). In nucleotides, the CDR3 is TGTGCCAGCAGCGCCGGGACAGGGGTCACGGGCTATGGCTACACCTTC. Its translation: CASSAGTGVTGYGYTF.

J is TRBJ1-2 and V is TRBV30; D might be TRBD1 (6 bases). Germline V gives CDR1 GTSNPN, CDR2 SVGIG (reference sequence). The CDR3 spans 13 residues. Trimming took 5 bases from V and 6 from J, leaving 16 bases between them. The CDR3 DNA follows: TGTGCCTGGGTGGACAGATTGTATCATGGCTACACCTTC. This translates into CAWVDRLYHGYTF.

V is TRBV30 and J is TRBJ2-3; 8 positions agree with TRBD2. From germline, CDR1 is GTSNPN and CDR2 SVGIG (reference sequence). The CDR3 contains 14 residues. After removal of 1 base from V and 6 bases from J, the junction contained 6 bases not matched to a gene. This CDR3 is CAWSASGGRDTQYF. CDR3 sequence (DNA): TGTGCCTGGAGTGCGAGCGGGGGAAGGGATACGCAGTATTTT. The whole variable domain, remainder taken from reference TRBV30 and TRBJ2-3, is SQTIHQWPATLVQPVGSPLSLECTVEGTSNPNLYWYRQAAGRGLQLLFYSVGIGQISSEVPQNLSASRPQDRQFILSSKKLLLSDSGFYLCAWSASGGRDTQYFGPGTRLTVL.

V is TRBV9 and J is TRBJ2-1, with 9 bases that match TRBD2. The CDR3 has 15 amino acids. Trimming removed 4 bases from V and 6 bases from J; junction bases left unmatched: 8. Looked up from germline, CDR1 is SGDLS and CDR2 is YYNGEE. The CDR3 nucleotides read TGTGCCAGCAGCTCACGGGCGGGGGGGCTCAATGAGCAGTTCTTC. The encoded protein is CASSSRAGGLNEQFF.

The rearrangement uses TRBV7-3 and TRBJ1-1; the D is unclear. Germline V lookup: CDR1 SGHTA, CDR2 FQGTGA. V was cut by 1 base and J by 1 base, with 4 bases left in between. The CDR3 sequence is 13 residues long. The CDR3 spells CASSLIGNTEAFF. The DNA of the CDR3 is TGTGCCAGCAGCTTAATCGGGAACACTGAAGCTTTCTTT.

The chain employs TRBV6-1 and TRBJ1-3; TRBD1 matches 7 bases. CDR3 size: 18 residues. Trimming removed 2 bases from V and 0 bases from J; junction bases left unmatched: 10. The germline V gene encodes CDR1 MNHNS and CDR2 SASEGT. The CDR3 DNA reads as TGTGCCAGCAGTGAACGGGCAGGGGGTACTGGCTCTGGAAACACCATATATTTT. Its protein product is CASSERAGGTGSGNTIYF.

This clone was detected a few times. V is TRBV7-8 and J is TRBJ2-2; the D is unclear. Germline CDR1 is SGHVS and CDR2 is FQNEAQ. This CDR3 comprises 17 residues. V lost 5 bases, J lost 5 bases, and 21 bases lay in between. CDR3 in amino acids: CASSPPFRSRKTGELFF. For the CDR3, the DNA is TGTGCCAGCAGCCCCCCTTTTAGGAGTAGAAAGACCGGGGAGCTGTTTTTT.

The chain carries TRBV28 and TRBJ1-1; D might be TRBD1 (5 bases). The CDR3 consists of 14 residues. Per germline, CDR1 MDHEN and CDR2 SYDVKM. The germline V and J ends were trimmed by 5 bases and 4 bases, with 14 bases remaining between them. CDR3 residues: CASSPLGGPTEAFF. CDR3 DNA: TGTGCCAGCAGTCCCCTGGGGGGTCCCACTGAAGCTTTCTTT.

There are a few counts of this clone. The J gene is TRBJ2-3, the V gene TRBV27; TRBD2 agrees at 13 bases. CDR1 MNHEY and CDR2 SMNVEV come from the germline V gene (reference sequence). The length of the CDR3 is 15 residues. The J segment lost 8 bases and the V segment lost 5 bases, leaving 7 bases of the junction unmatched. CDR3 nucleotide sequence: TGTGCCAGCAGTCTTACTAGCGGGGGGGTTGGTACGCAGTATTTT. Its protein product is CASSLTSGGVGTQYF.

Here the CDR3 DNA reads TGTGCCAGCAGCGAGGGGGACTACCCCAACACCGGGGAGCTGTTTTTT. It codes for CASSEGDYPNTGELFF. This chain joins TRBV7-9 and TRBJ2-2, with D perhaps matching TRBD2 (7 bases). The germline CDR1 and CDR2 sequences are SEHNR and FQNEAQ (reference sequence). V lost 5 bases, J lost 2 bases, and 15 bases lay in between. The CDR3 loop spans 16 amino acids.

The rearrangement uses TRBV29-1 and TRBJ2-7; 13 bases are shared with TRBD2. The CDR3 spans 14 residues. The trim removed 6 bases at V and 4 bases at J, leaving 6 bases unmatched. The germline CDR1 and CDR2 sequences are SQVTM and ANQGSEA. This CDR3 reads CSVSTSGRGYEQYF. Here the CDR3 DNA reads TGCAGCGTCTCCACTAGCGGGAGGGGATACGAGCAGTACTTC.

This chain joins TRBV5-1 and TRBJ1-6; the D gene is possibly TRBD1 (6 bases). V was clipped by 2 bases and J by 6 bases, with 9 bases between them. The CDR3 spans 14 residues. Germline V lookup: CDR1 SGHRS, CDR2 YFSETQ. The CDR3 region has the DNA TGCGCCAGCAGCTTTGAAGGGGGTAATTCACCCCTCCACTTT. This sequence encodes CASSFEGGNSPLHF.

This clone has a handful of counts. V gene TRBV30 combines with J gene TRBJ2-7; no firm D call. This CDR3 is 14 amino acids long. The germline gives CDR1 GTSNPN, CDR2 SVGIG (reference sequence). V lost 0 bases, J lost 2 bases, and 11 bases lay in between. As DNA, the CDR3 is TGTGCCTGGAGTGTGGGCCCAGGCGCCTACGAGCAGTACTTC. Encoded protein: CAWSVGPGAYEQYF.

This rearrangement joins TRBV5-1 to TRBJ2-5; D is unclear. This CDR3 has 14 amino acids. The V gene's germline CDR1 is SGHRS and CDR2 YFSETQ. Trimming shortened V by 0 bases and J by 1 base, and 7 bases separated the two germline ends. CDR3 amino acids: CASSLATSQETQYF. The CDR3 DNA follows: TGCGCCAGCAGCTTGGCGACTTCCCAAGAGACCCAGTACTTC. Full variable domain (remainder filled in from reference TRBV5-1 and TRBJ2-5): KAGVTQTPRYLIKTRGQQVTLSCSPISGHRSVSWYQQTPGQGLQFLFEYFSETQRNKGNFPGRFSGRQFSNSRSEMNVSTLELGDSALYLCASSLATSQETQYFGPGTRLLVL.

This chain connects TRBV11-3 to TRBJ2-1, with 7 bases fitting TRBD1. CDR3 length: 16 amino acids. V gave up 1 base and J gave up 5 bases; unmatched junction bases: 8. Germline CDR1 reads SGHNT; CDR2 reads YENEEA. The CDR3 DNA sequence: TGTGCCAGCAGCTTAGGGGGCAGGGGGTACGACAATGAGCAGTTCTTC. Protein: CASSLGGRGYDNEQFF. The full variable domain, in which reference TRBV11-3 and TRBJ2-1 provide the parts outside the CDR3, is EAGVVQSPRYKIIEKKQPVAFWCNPISGHNTLYWYLQNLGQGPELLIRYENEEAVDDSQLPKDRFSAERLKGVDSTLKIQPAELGDSAVYLCASSLGGRGYDNEQFFGPGTRLTVL.

This clone was found a few times. The rearrangement uses TRBV2 and TRBJ2-7; 7 bases align to TRBD2. The CDR3 runs to 14 residues. The V gene's germline CDR1 is SNHLY and CDR2 FYNNEI. Trimming removed 8 bases from V and 1 base from J; junction bases left unmatched: 8. CDR3 in amino acids: CASSGMGGSYEQYF. The CDR3 DNA reads TGTGCCAGCTCCGGAATGGGGGGGTCCTACGAGCAGTACTTC.

The gene calls are TRBV5-1 and TRBJ2-2, with 11 bases lining up with TRBD1. The trim removed 5 bases at V and 6 bases at J, leaving 3 bases unmatched. There are 14 residues in the CDR3. The V gene's germline CDR1 is SGHRS and CDR2 YFSETQ. CDR3 in DNA: TGCGCCAGCAGAGAGGACAGGGGGCCCGGGGAGCTGTTTTTT. Translation gives CASREDRGPGELFF. The whole variable domain, remainder taken from reference TRBV5-1 and TRBJ2-2, is KAGVTQTPRYLIKTRGQQVTLSCSPISGHRSVSWYQQTPGQGLQFLFEYFSETQRNKGNFPGRFSGRQFSNSRSEMNVSTLELGDSALYLCASREDRGPGELFFGEGSRLTVL.

This clone appeared a few times. The chain joins TRBV27 to TRBJ1-1; TRBD1 matches at 9 bases. Germline-derived CDR1 and CDR2 are MNHEY and SMNVEV (reference sequence). The CDR3 spans 14 residues. V lost 9 bases, J lost 4 bases, and 9 bases stayed unmatched. CDR3 coding DNA: TGTGCCAGTTCCTCAAACAGGGGGCCCACTGAAGCTTTCTTT. The encoded protein is CASSSNRGPTEAFF.